The 27 T cell receptor beta chains given below trace back to one sample, sequenced in a study of blood T cell repertoires in COVID-19. Assay used: immunoSEQ multiplex PCR; TCRdb lists only in-frame clones, some missing. Among about 170,000 clones listed, roughly 79% were seen once. Sequenced input: peripheral blood. The receptor set was obtained from an elderly woman with acute or convalescent COVID-19.

This clone occurred a few times. This rearrangement joins TRBV18 to TRBJ1-6; 9 bases are shared with TRBD1. The CDR3 consists of 13 residues. CDR1 is KGHSH, CDR2 LQKENI, per germline. With V trimmed by 3 bases and J by 10 bases, 1 base remained unmatched. In DNA, the CDR3 is TGTGCCAGCTCACCGGGGACAGGGTCACCCCTCCACTTT. Its protein product is CASSPGTGSPLHF.

This rearrangement joins TRBV5-4 to TRBJ1-3, with 7 nucleotides matching TRBD1. The J segment lost 4 bases and the V segment lost 0 bases, leaving 4 bases of the junction unmatched. CDR1 and CDR2 (germline): SGHNT, YYREEE (reference sequence). CDR3 size: 15 residues. CDR3 residues: CASSLEGARGNTIYF. The CDR3 DNA is TGTGCCAGCAGCTTGGAGGGGGCGCGAGGAAACACCATATATTTT.

This clone has just a few counts. CDR3 DNA: TGTGCCAGCAGTGCACAGGTGGGCAATGAGCAGTTCTTC. Amino acid sequence: CASSAQVGNEQFF. The chain joins TRBV6-4 to TRBJ2-1; maybe TRBD1 (5 bases). Trimming pared 4 bases from V and 6 bases from J, leaving 10 bases between. The CDR3 contains 13 residues. Germline V gives CDR1 MRHNA, CDR2 SNTAGT.

The chain employs TRBV19 and TRBJ2-7, with 10 nucleotides matching TRBD2. CDR3 size: 16 residues. Germline loops: CDR1 LNHDA, CDR2 SQIVND (reference sequence). The V and J ends lost 4 bases and 4 bases, in that order; junction bases with no gene match: 10. CDR3 loop: CASSTRPSGSGYEQYF. The CDR3 coding sequence is TGTGCCAGTAGTACCAGGCCTAGCGGGAGTGGGTACGAGCAGTACTTC.

The chain joins TRBV6-5 to TRBJ2-5, with D possibly matching TRBD1 (6 bases). CDR1 is MNHEY, CDR2 SVGAGI, per germline. The CDR3 contains 13 residues. The ends were cut back, 7 bases at V and 11 bases at J, with 20 bases in the middle. CDR3 residues: CASKNPGTPEQYF. CDR3 sequence (DNA): TGTGCCAGCAAAAACCCCGGGACACCCGAACAGTACTTC.

This rearrangement joins TRBV2 to TRBJ1-6; TRBD1 agrees at 7 bases. The germline CDR1 and CDR2 sequences are SNHLY and FYNNEI. The CDR3 contains 14 residues. V lost 6 bases to trimming and J lost 9 bases; unmatched junction nucleotides: 8. The CDR3 region has the DNA TGTGCCAGCAGACTGACAGGGAGGAGTTCACCCCTCCACTTT. Encoded protein: CASRLTGRSSPLHF.

This clone showed up just a few times. The V gene is TRBV25-1, the J gene TRBJ1-2; possible D gene TRBD1, 5 bases. Trimming stripped 6 bases from V and 4 bases from J, with 18 bases between. The CDR3 runs to 15 residues. Per germline, CDR1 MGHDK and CDR2 SYGVNS. The CDR3, as DNA: TGTGCCAGCAGCGAAGGTGGAGGGGAAGTCTATGGCTACACCTTC. The encoded protein is CASSEGGGEVYGYTF.

The chain is built from TRBV6-6 and TRBJ1-5, with D maybe TRBD1 (6 bases). Trimming left V 5 bases short and J 12 bases short, with 14 bases between. The CDR3 runs 12 residues. Germline V lookup: CDR1 MNHNY, CDR2 SVGAGI (reference sequence). CDR3 region: CASSGTGHFQHF. Here the CDR3 DNA reads TGTGCCAGCAGTGGAACAGGGCATTTCCAGCATTTT.

The chain links TRBV4-1 to TRBJ1-2; possible D gene TRBD1, 6 bases. V was cut by 0 bases and J by 7 bases, with 18 bases left in between. CDR1 and CDR2 from the germline V gene are MGHRA and YSYEKL. This CDR3 comprises 16 residues. CDR3 bases: TGCGCCAGCAGCCAAGAACCCAGGGGCCTGCTGAGTGGCTACACCTTC. It is translated as CASSQEPRGLLSGYTF.

The DNA for the CDR3 is TGTGCCAGCCGGGGACTAGCGGGAGCTAGGGGAAATGAGCAGTTCTTC. This translates into CASRGLAGARGNEQFF. The chain is built from TRBV5-4 and TRBJ2-1, with 14 bases fitting TRBD2. V dropped 7 bases and J dropped 7; count of bases not matched to a gene: 10. Germline loops: CDR1 SGHNT, CDR2 YYREEE (reference sequence). There are 16 residues in the CDR3.

The chain links TRBV10-3 to TRBJ1-1; 10 positions match TRBD1. The ends lost 5 bases at V and 2 bases at J; junction bases unmatched: 8. Germline CDR1 and CDR2: ENHRY and SYGVKD. The CDR3 extends over 16 amino acids. CDR3 DNA: TGTGCCATCAGTAGAGGGTCGACAGGGGGCAACACTGAAGCTTTCTTT. This translates into CAISRGSTGGNTEAFF.

The chain joins TRBV7-2 to TRBJ2-2; D remains ambiguous. The germline V and J ends were trimmed by 2 bases and 2 bases, with 9 bases remaining between them. Per germline, CDR1 SGHTA and CDR2 FQGNSA. The CDR3 has 15 amino acids. The CDR3 DNA is TGTGCCAGCAGCTTATGGGCCGGAAACACCGGGGAGCTGTTTTTT. Encoded protein: CASSLWAGNTGELFF. Drawing the rest from reference TRBV7-2 and TRBJ2-2, the complete variable domain is GAGVSQSPSNKVTEKGKDVELRCDPISGHTALYWYRQSLGQGLEFLIYFQGNSAPDKSGLPSDRFSAERTGGSVSTLTIQRTQQEDSAVYLCASSLWAGNTGELFFGEGSRLTVL.

The chain is built from TRBV12-5 and TRBJ1-2, with TRBD1 as a possible D gene (5 bases). The germline gives CDR1 LGHNT, CDR2 FRNRAP. V shed 0 bases and J shed 2 bases, with 13 bases lying between them. The CDR3 has 16 residues. CDR3 residues: CASGLVTVDSNYGYTF. CDR3 nucleotide sequence: TGTGCTAGTGGTTTGGTAACGGTCGACAGCAACTATGGCTACACCTTC.

V gene TRBV7-9 combines with J gene TRBJ2-3; D remains ambiguous. CDR1 is SEHNR, CDR2 FQNEAQ, per germline (reference sequence). Trimming removed 3 bases from V and 4 bases from J, with 8 bases in between. The CDR3 runs to 13 residues. For the CDR3, the DNA is TGTGCCAGCAGCTTCCAGGCGCCAGATACGCAGTATTTT. Translating it yields CASSFQAPDTQYF.

The V and J genes are TRBV3-1 (or the pseudogene TRBV3-2) and TRBJ1-6; D uncertain. The CDR3 has 14 residues. Germline loops: CDR1 LGHDT, CDR2 YNNKEL (reference sequence). Trimming left V 1 base short and J 6 bases short, with 7 bases between. The CDR3 sequence: CASSQALINSPLHF. DNA for the CDR3: TGTGCCAGCAGCCAAGCCCTAATTAATTCACCCCTCCACTTT.

The V and J genes are TRBV12-3 or TRBV12-4 and TRBJ2-1, with D uncertain. Trimming shortened V by 10 bases and J by 0 bases, and 7 bases separated the two germline ends. The CDR3 is 12 amino acids. The CDR3 DNA reads as TGTGCCATCCTGAGCTCCTACAATGAGCAGTTCTTC. The encoded protein is CAILSSYNEQFF.

J is TRBJ2-1 and V is TRBV7-8; tentative D call: TRBD1 (5 bases). The ends were cut back, 7 bases at V and 7 bases at J, with 20 bases in the middle. This CDR3 region has 15 residues. Germline CDR1 SGHVS, CDR2 FQNEAQ. The CDR3 DNA follows: TGTGCCAGCACTTTAATCGAGGCAGGGTCTAATGAGCAGTTCTTC. Translation gives CASTLIEAGSNEQFF.

The V gene is TRBV28, the J gene TRBJ2-7; possibly TRBD2 for D (6 bases). Germline-derived CDR1 and CDR2 are MDHEN and SYDVKM. The CDR3 consists of 13 residues. Deletions cut 2 bases from V and 12 bases from J, with 17 bases between. The DNA of the CDR3 is TGTGCCAGCAGTTTACCCTCCGGAGGGTTTCGGTACTTC. This gives the protein CASSLPSGGFRYF.

The chain couples TRBV5-4 to TRBJ2-7; D is unclear. Between the trimmed V and J ends, which lost 3 bases and 0 bases, there was a span of 13 bases. The CDR3 extends over 15 amino acids. CDR1 is SGHNT and CDR2 is YYREEE in the germline V gene (reference sequence). CDR3 sequence: CASSSRPLDSYEQYF. The CDR3 DNA reads TGTGCCAGCAGCTCCCGGCCCCTAGACTCCTACGAGCAGTACTTC.

CDR3 in DNA: TGTGCCTGGTCTAGGCCCGGGACAGGTGCTCGGTATGGCTACACCTTC. Amino acid sequence: CAWSRPGTGARYGYTF. The chain carries TRBV30 and TRBJ1-2, with 8 bases identical to TRBD1. This CDR3 spans 16 amino acids. Losses at the gene ends were 5 bases for V and 5 bases for J; bases not matched to a gene: 16. Germline V gene data show CDR1 as GTSNPN and CDR2 as SVGIG (reference sequence).

The chain is built from TRBV10-3 and TRBJ2-2, with TRBD1 matching 7 bases. J gave up 7 bases and V 11 bases, and 19 bases lay outside the gene matches. CDR3 length: 16 amino acids. Germline V gene data show CDR1 as ENHRY and CDR2 as SYGVKD. Written as DNA, the CDR3 is TGTGCCCTTTCGAAGACCCCGGGACAGATGAGCGGGGAGCTGTTTTTT. It encodes CALSKTPGQMSGELFF.

This clone was observed a few times. V gene TRBV4-1 combines with J gene TRBJ2-1, with 8 bases fitting TRBD1. The junction had 12 bases not matched to a gene; V was cut back by 4 bases and J by 7 bases. CDR1 and CDR2 (germline): MGHRA, YSYEKL. CDR3 length: 16 residues. The CDR3 protein is CASSPEPGTGFNEQFF. The CDR3 nucleotides read TGCGCCAGCAGCCCCGAGCCCGGGACAGGCTTTAATGAGCAGTTCTTC.

A single count supports this clone. The chain has TRBV15 and TRBJ1-5; D is unclear. From germline, CDR1 is LNHNV and CDR2 YYDKDF (reference sequence). CDR3 size: 16 residues. Trimming pared 0 bases from V and 1 base from J, leaving 10 bases between. CDR3 DNA sequence: TGTGCCACCAGCAGAGATCGACCGGGGAGCAATCAGCCCCAGCATTTT. The encoded protein is CATSRDRPGSNQPQHF. Drawing the rest from reference TRBV15 and TRBJ1-5, the complete variable domain is DAMVIQNPRYQVTQFGKPVTLSCSQTLNHNVMYWYQQKSSQAPKLLFHYYDKDFNNEADTPDNFQSRRPNTSFCFLDIRSPGLGDTAMYLCATSRDRPGSNQPQHFGDGTRLSIL.

The V and J genes are TRBV12-5 and TRBJ2-7, with D maybe TRBD2 (6 bases). CDR3 size: 12 residues. The V and J ends lost 1 base and 12 bases respectively, with 13 bases between them. CDR1 and CDR2 (germline): LGHNT, FRNRAP. CDR3 amino acids: CASGLAGTSMYF. Here the CDR3 DNA reads TGTGCTAGTGGTTTGGCCGGGACTTCCATGTACTTC.

About this clone: No DNA is shown, since the ends of the CDR3 on it are uncertain; the CDR3 is the one TCRdb lists. The chain combines TRBV21-1 with TRBJ2-1; no check of the table's D call, TRBD2, against the DNA was made. TRBV21-1 is marked as a pseudogene. With termini counted, the CDR3 has 17 amino acids. The CDR3 spells CASSTVASGSNYNEQFF.

This chain links TRBV2 with TRBJ2-1; 7 bases fit TRBD2. The junction had 7 bases not matched to a gene; V was cut back by 6 bases and J by 8 bases. CDR1 is SNHLY, CDR2 FYNNEI, per germline. The CDR3 is 13 amino acids. CDR3 sequence: CASRTPSGDEQFF. DNA for the CDR3: TGTGCCAGCAGAACACCTAGCGGCGATGAGCAGTTCTTC.

The V gene is TRBV30, the J gene TRBJ1-2; 7 positions match TRBD1. Germline lookup yields CDR1 GTSNPN and CDR2 SVGIG (reference sequence). V trimming: 4 bases; J trimming: 11 bases; junction bases outside the gene matches: 13. The CDR3 has 13 residues. CDR3 region: CAWTMGTVNLYTF. The CDR3 DNA sequence: TGTGCCTGGACCATGGGGACAGTTAACCTTTACACCTTC.